The 5 T cell receptor beta chains listed next were all sequenced from one sample in a study of blood T cell repertoires in COVID-19 (dated by TCRdb to about 2020). The library was prepared using the immunoSEQ multiplex PCR assay. This immuneACCESS table, as held by TCRdb, lists in-frame sequences with V and J called but not all clones. Of the missing ones, under half trace to an unresolved V gene in checked studies; the others have no known cause. The sample table contains about 46,000 clones; only one count was recorded for approximately 83% of them. The top ten hold 15% to 17% of the sample. Material: peripheral blood. The receptors stem from a human donor in a cohort sampled during active COVID-19. The donor label of this sample is uncertain.

This sequence joins TRBV5-5 and TRBJ1-3; TRBD1 agrees at 7 bases. The CDR3 sequence is 16 residues long. V lost 0 bases and J lost 0; bases outside the gene matches: 3. Germline V lookup: CDR1 SGHKS, CDR2 YYEKEE (reference sequence). The CDR3 here is CASSLDRGSSGNTIYF. The DNA for the CDR3 is TGTGCCAGCAGCTTGGACAGGGGCAGCTCTGGAAACACCATATATTTT.

V gene TRBV27 combines with J gene TRBJ2-5; 8 nucleotides line up with TRBD1. CDR1 MNHEY and CDR2 SMNVEV come from the germline V gene (reference sequence). With 6 bases clipped from V and 3 bases from J, the junction kept 9 bases outside the gene matches. CDR3 length: 15 amino acids. CDR3 sequence (DNA): TGTGCCAGCAGGATCAGGGGGCGCAGGGAAGAGACCCAGTACTTC. Translating gives CASRIRGRREETQYF.

V gene TRBV4-2 combines with J gene TRBJ2-2; 11 nucleotides align to TRBD2. The CDR3 runs to 18 residues. V gave up 0 bases and J gave up 3 bases; unmatched junction bases: 6. Germline V gene sequence: CDR1 LGHNA, CDR2 YNFKEQ. The CDR3 DNA is TGTGCCAGCAGCCAAGATCCTAGCGGGGGGCCTCACACCGGGGAGCTGTTTTTT. Translating it yields CASSQDPSGGPHTGELFF.

The V call is TRBV7-2, the J call TRBJ2-1; a weak D match, TRBD2 (7 bases). Germline V lookup: CDR1 SGHTA, CDR2 FQGNSA. Trimming pared 5 bases from V and 8 bases from J, leaving 22 bases between. The CDR3 totals 16 residues. CDR3: CASSPGGPGRGDEQFF. The CDR3 DNA sequence: TGTGCCAGCAGCCCGGGGGGCCCCGGTCGGGGGGATGAGCAGTTCTTC.

The rearrangement uses TRBV7-2 and TRBJ2-5, with 8 bases aligning to TRBD2. Germline V CDR1 and CDR2: SGHTA, FQGNSA. V lost 1 base and J lost 10; bases outside the gene matches: 8. This CDR3 is built from 14 residues. CDR3 amino acids: CASSLGSGVPGQYF. DNA of the CDR3: TGTGCCAGCAGCTTAGGTAGCGGGGTTCCCGGCCAGTACTTC.